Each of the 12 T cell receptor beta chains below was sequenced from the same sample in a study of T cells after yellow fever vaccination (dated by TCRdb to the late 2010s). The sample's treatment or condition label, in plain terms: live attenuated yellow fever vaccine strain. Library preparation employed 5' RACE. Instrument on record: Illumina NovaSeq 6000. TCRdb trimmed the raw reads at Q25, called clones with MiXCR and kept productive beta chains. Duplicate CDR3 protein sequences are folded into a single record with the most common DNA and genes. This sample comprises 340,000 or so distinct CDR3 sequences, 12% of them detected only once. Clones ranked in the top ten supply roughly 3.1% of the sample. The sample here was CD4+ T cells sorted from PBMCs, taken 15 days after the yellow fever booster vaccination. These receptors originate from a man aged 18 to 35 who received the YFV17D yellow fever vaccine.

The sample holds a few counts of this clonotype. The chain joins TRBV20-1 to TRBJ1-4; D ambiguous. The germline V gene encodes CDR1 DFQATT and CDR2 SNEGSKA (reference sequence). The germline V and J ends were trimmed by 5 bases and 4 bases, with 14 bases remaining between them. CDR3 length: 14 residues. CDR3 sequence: CSAGAFGFNEKLFF. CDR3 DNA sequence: TGCAGTGCTGGAGCCTTTGGGTTTAATGAAAAACTGTTTTTT.

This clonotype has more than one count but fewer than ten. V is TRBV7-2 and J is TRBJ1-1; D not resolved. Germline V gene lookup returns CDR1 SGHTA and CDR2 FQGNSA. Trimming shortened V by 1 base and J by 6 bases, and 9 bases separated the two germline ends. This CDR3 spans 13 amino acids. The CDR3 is CASSLEYIAEAFF. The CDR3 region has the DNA TGTGCCAGCAGCTTAGAGTACATAGCTGAAGCTTTCTTT.

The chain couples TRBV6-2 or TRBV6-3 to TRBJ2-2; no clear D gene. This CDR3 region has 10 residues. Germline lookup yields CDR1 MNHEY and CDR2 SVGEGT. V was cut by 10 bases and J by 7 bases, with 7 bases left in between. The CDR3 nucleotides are TGTGCCACCTATTACGGGGAGCTGTTTTTT. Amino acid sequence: CATYYGELFF.

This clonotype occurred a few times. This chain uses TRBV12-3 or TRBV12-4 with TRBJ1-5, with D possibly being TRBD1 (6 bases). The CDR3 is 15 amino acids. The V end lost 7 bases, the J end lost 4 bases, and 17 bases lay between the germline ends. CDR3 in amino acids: CASTPGVPVNQPQHF. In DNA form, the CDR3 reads TGTGCCAGCACCCCAGGGGTTCCCGTTAATCAGCCCCAGCATTTT.

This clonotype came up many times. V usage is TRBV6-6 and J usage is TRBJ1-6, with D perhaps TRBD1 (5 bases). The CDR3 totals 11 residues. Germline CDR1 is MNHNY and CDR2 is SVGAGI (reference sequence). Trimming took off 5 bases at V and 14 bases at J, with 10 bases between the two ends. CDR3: CASSPTGTLHF. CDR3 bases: TGTGCCAGCAGTCCAACAGGTACCCTCCACTTT.

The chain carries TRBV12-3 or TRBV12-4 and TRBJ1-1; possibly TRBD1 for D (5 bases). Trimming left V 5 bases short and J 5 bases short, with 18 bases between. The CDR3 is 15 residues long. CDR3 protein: CASSRPAGRGTEAFF. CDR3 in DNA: TGTGCCAGCAGTCGCCCGGCAGGGAGAGGGACTGAAGCTTTCTTT.

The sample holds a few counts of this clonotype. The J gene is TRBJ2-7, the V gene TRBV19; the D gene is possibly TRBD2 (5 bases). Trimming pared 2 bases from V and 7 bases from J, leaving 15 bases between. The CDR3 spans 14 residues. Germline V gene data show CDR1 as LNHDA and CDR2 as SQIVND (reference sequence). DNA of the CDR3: TGTGCCAGTAGTATATCGGCCTCCACGGGAGAGCAGTACTTC. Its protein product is CASSISASTGEQYF. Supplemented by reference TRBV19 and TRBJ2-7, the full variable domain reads DGGITQSPKYLFRKEGQNVTLSCEQNLNHDAMYWYRQDPGQGLRLIYYSQIVNDFQKGDIAEGYSVSREKKESFPLTVTSAQKNPTAFYLCASSISASTGEQYFGPGTRLTVT.

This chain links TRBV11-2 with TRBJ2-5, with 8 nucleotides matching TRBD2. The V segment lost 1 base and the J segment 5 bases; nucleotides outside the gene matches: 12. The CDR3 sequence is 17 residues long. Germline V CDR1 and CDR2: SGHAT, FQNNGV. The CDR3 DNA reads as TGTGCCAGCAGCTTAGGCCCACTCGGGGGGGCCGGGGAGACCCAGTACTTC. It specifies CASSLGPLGGAGETQYF.

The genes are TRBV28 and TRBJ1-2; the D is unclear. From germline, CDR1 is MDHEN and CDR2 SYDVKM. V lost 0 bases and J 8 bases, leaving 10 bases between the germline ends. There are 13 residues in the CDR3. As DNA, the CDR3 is TGTGCCAGCAGTTTATGGGCAGCTGCAGGCTACACCTTC. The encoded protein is CASSLWAAAGYTF.

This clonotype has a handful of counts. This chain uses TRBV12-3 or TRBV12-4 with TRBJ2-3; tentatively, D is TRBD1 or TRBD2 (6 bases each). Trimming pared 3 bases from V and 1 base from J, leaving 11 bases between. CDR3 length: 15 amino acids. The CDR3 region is CASSFRGPGTDTQYF. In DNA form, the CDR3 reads TGTGCCAGCAGTTTCCGGGGGCCCGGCACAGATACGCAGTATTTT.

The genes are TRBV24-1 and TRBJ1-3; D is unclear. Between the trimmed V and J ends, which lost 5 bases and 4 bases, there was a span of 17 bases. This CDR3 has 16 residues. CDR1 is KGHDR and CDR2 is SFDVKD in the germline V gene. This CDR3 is CATSGPTGAPGNTIYF. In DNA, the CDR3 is TGTGCCACCAGTGGCCCAACCGGAGCCCCGGGAAACACCATATATTTT.

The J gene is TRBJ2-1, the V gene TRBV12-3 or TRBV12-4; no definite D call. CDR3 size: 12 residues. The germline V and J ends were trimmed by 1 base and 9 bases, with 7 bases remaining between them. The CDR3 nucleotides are TGTGCCAGCAGTTTAGTTTTGGTTGAGCAGTTCTTC. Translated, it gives CASSLVLVEQFF.